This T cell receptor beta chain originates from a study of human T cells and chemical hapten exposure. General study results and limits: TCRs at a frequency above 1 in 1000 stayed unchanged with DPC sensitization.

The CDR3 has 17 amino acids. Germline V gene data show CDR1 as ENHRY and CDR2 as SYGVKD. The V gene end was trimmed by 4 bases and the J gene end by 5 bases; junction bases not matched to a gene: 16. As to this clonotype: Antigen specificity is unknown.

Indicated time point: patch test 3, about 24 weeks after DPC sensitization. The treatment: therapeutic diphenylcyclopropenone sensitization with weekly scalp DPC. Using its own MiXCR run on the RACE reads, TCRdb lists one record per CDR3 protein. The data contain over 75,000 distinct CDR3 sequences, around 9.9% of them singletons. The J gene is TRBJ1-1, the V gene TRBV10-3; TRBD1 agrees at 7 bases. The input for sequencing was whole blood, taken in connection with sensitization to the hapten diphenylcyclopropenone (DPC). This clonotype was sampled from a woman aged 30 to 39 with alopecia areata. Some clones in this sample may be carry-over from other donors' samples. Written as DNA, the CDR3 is TGTGCCATCAGTGGGAAGGGAGGGGGCGCTTCGAAGACTGAAGCTTTCTTT. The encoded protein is CAISGKGGGASKTEAFF.